The clone carrying this T cell receptor (beta chain) was counted many times. Its antigen is undetermined. From the RACE reads, TCRdb called clonotypes with MiXCR, one entry per CDR3 protein. The table includes some 79,000 distinct CDR3 sequences, less than 11% detected once. Time point of the sample: patch test 2, 6 weeks after DPC sensitization. Treatment specified: therapeutic diphenylcyclopropenone sensitization with weekly scalp DPC. The data belong to a study of human T cells and chemical hapten exposure. Study-wide results and caveats: Relative to control repertoires, expanded TCRs gave rise to significantly more large CDR3 similarity clusters. Patch test score showed a positive correlation with PT1 expanded TCR counts.

Sample: whole blood, taken in connection with sensitization to the hapten diphenylcyclopropenone (DPC). The TCR sequence derives from a woman in her fifties or sixties with alopecia areata. Some clones in this sample may be carry-over from other donors' samples.

The CDR3 is CASRVVTGELFF. CDR3 DNA sequence: TGTGCCAGCAGAGTAGTGACCGGGGAGCTGTTTTTT. The chain is built from TRBV6-2 or TRBV6-3 and TRBJ2-2, with no clear D. Germline CDR1 reads MNHEY; CDR2 reads SVGEGT. The CDR3 is 12 amino acids. The V and J ends lost 6 bases and 5 bases respectively, with 7 bases between them.